A selection of T cell receptor beta chains follows, all from one sample in a study of graft-versus-host responses after intestinal transplantation. This table comes from immunoSEQ multiplex PCR, and its TCRdb copy is limited to in-frame clones, with some not included. This sample has 13,000 or so clones, with 70% to 85% found just once. Sequenced material: ileum tissue, taken 16 days after intestinal transplant. Receptors were obtained from a human patient who received an intestinal transplant, so some T cells may come from the graft donor. Both conserved end residues are part of each CDR3. Each record gives: J gene, V gene, clone size, D gene, CDR3 protein, CDR3 DNA. The D gene is left open where the match is weak. Rows give clone size only sometimes, using once, few, many, or a class for an expanded clone.

TRBJ1-3	TRBV5-1	-	-	CASSGEGAGNTIYF	TGCGCCAGCAGCGGGGAAGGGGCTGGAAACACCATATATTTT
TRBJ2-6	TRBV29-1	-	-	CSVPEGLFGANVLTF	TGCAGCGTCCCCGAGGGACTCTTTGGGGCCAACGTCCTGACTTTC
TRBJ2-3	TRBV30	-	TRBD2	CAWNRGVPDTQYF	TGTGCCTGGAATCGGGGGGTCCCAGATACGCAGTATTTT
TRBJ2-1	TRBV5-1	few	-	CASRAGPEQFF	TGCGCCAGCCGGGCGGGGCCTGAGCAGTTCTTC
TRBJ2-1	TRBV7-7	-	TRBD2	CASSPGTSGGNEQFF	TGTGCCAGCAGCCCCGGGACTAGCGGGGGCAATGAGCAGTTCTTC
TRBJ1-4	TRBV19	-	-	CASSPYRATNEKLFF	TGTGCCAGTAGTCCATACAGGGCAACTAATGAAAAACTGTTTTTT
TRBJ1-1	TRBV28	-	-	CASRTAEGRSEAFF	TGTGCCAGCAGGACGGCGGAGGGACGGTCTGAAGCTTTCTTT
TRBJ1-1	TRBV13	-	TRBD1	CASRYERDRDLEAFF	TGTGCCAGCAGGTACGAAAGGGACAGGGACCTTGAAGCTTTCTTT
TRBJ2-1	TRBV20-1	-	-	CSAKNPRGQFF	TGCAGTGCTAAGAATCCCCGCGGGCAGTTCTTC
TRBJ1-2	TRBV4-2	-	-	CASSWGPFYGYTF	TGTGCCAGCAGTTGGGGGCCCTTCTATGGCTACACCTTC
TRBJ2-2	TRBV6-4	-	-	CASSPGSDTGELFF	TGTGCCAGCAGTCCCGGGTCTGACACCGGGGAGCTGTTTTTT
TRBJ2-2	TRBV7-6	once	-	CASSFDTNTGELFF	TGTGCCAGCAGCTTCGACACGAACACCGGGGAGCTGTTTTTT
TRBJ1-5	TRBV15	-	-	CATSRTRMGNQPQHF	TGTGCCACCAGCAGGACTAGGATGGGCAATCAGCCCCAGCATTTT
TRBJ2-3	TRBV10-2	-	-	CASSESLTAISTDTQYF	TGCGCCAGCAGTGAGTCTTTGACAGCTATTAGCACAGATACGCAGTATTTT
TRBJ1-1	TRBV2	-	-	CASSERGDSEAFF	TGTGCCAGCAGTGAACGGGGGGACTCTGAAGCTTTCTTT
TRBJ2-7	TRBV9	once	-	CASSVGVGGYEQYF	TGTGCCAGCAGCGTAGGGGTAGGGGGCTACGAGCAGTACTTC
TRBJ1-2	TRBV21-1	-	-	CASSKGDRGQTNYGYTF	TGTGCCAGCAGCAAAGGGGACAGGGGGCAGACTAACTATGGCTACACCTTC
TRBJ2-7	TRBV11-1	-	-	CASSSTLGTPYEQYF	TGTGCCAGCAGCTCAACCCTCGGGACTCCCTACGAGCAGTACTTC
TRBJ2-2	TRBV5-6	-	TRBD2	CASSWGRGWITGELFF	TGTGCCAGCAGCTGGGGGAGGGGTTGGATCACCGGGGAGCTGTTTTTT
TRBJ2-5	TRBV5-4	-	TRBD2	CASSKWGGQETQYF	TGTGCCAGCAGTAAGTGGGGGGGCCAAGAGACCCAGTACTTC
TRBJ2-7	TRBV18	few	-	CASSPFTYEQYF	TGTGCCAGCTCACCATTTACCTACGAGCAGTACTTC
TRBJ2-5	TRBV18	-	-	CASSLFQETQYF	TGTGCCAGCTCACTCTTTCAAGAGACCCAGTACTTC
TRBJ2-5	TRBV5-1	-	TRBD2	CASSLSRLAPQETQYF	TGCGCCAGCAGCTTGAGCCGACTAGCGCCACAAGAGACCCAGTACTTC
TRBJ1-1	TRBV4-1	-	-	CASGGVSNTEAFF	TGCGCCAGCGGGGGGGTCTCGAACACTGAAGCTTTCTTT
TRBJ1-2	TRBV6-6	-	TRBD1	CASSPGTGGAYGYTF	TGTGCCAGCAGTCCCGGGACAGGGGGAGCCTATGGCTACACCTTC
TRBJ2-1	TRBV7-9	-	TRBD2	CASSWGFPGEGRDEQFF	TGTGCCAGCAGCTGGGGTTTTCCTGGGGAGGGCCGAGATGAGCAGTTCTTC
TRBJ1-1	TRBV6-6	-	TRBD1	CASRGTGNSADTEAFF	TGTGCCAGCAGGGGGACAGGCAACTCAGCGGACACTGAAGCTTTCTTT
TRBJ1-5	TRBV6-6	once	TRBD1	CASSRDRRPQHF	TGTGCCAGCAGTCGGGACAGAAGGCCCCAGCATTTT
TRBJ2-7	TRBV4-2	few	TRBD1	CASSQYTGDEQYF	TGTGCCAGCAGCCAATATACAGGGGACGAGCAGTACTTC
TRBJ2-2	TRBV29-1	-	-	CSVNRVAGELFF	TGCAGCGTCAACAGGGTGGCCGGGGAGCTGTTTTTT
TRBJ1-2	TRBV30	-	TRBD1	CAWSPQTGGGYTF	TGTGCCTGGAGTCCACAGACAGGGGGGGGCTACACCTTC
TRBJ2-1	TRBV30	-	TRBD2	CAWSVGWGGRYNEQFF	TGTGCCTGGAGTGTGGGGTGGGGAGGGCGATACAATGAGCAGTTCTTC
TRBJ1-2	TRBV6-1	-	-	CASSPNLGQDYGYTF	TGTGCCAGCAGCCCAAATTTGGGGCAGGACTATGGCTACACCTTC
TRBJ1-5	TRBV6-1	-	-	CASSEWGGPPPQHF	TGTGCCAGCAGTGAATGGGGGGGGCCTCCTCCCCAGCATTTT
TRBJ2-2	TRBV4-1	once	TRBD2	CASSQAGLESGELFF	TGCGCCAGCAGCCAAGCCGGACTAGAGTCCGGGGAGCTGTTTTTT
TRBJ2-5	TRBV18	-	-	CASSPFSGTLKETQYF	TGTGCCAGCTCACCCTTCTCCGGGACACTTAAAGAGACCCAGTACTTC
TRBJ1-1	TRBV6-1	-	TRBD1	CASSTRQGRGTEAFF	TGTGCCAGCAGTACCCGACAGGGGCGAGGCACTGAAGCTTTCTTT
TRBJ1-1	TRBV18	-	-	CASSTVRETNTEAFF	TGTGCCAGCTCGACGGTCCGGGAGACGAACACTGAAGCTTTCTTT
TRBJ2-1	TRBV4-1	-	TRBD2	CASSPAGAYNEQFF	TGCGCCAGCAGCCCGGCGGGAGCCTACAATGAGCAGTTCTTC
TRBJ2-5	TRBV18	-	-	CASSPPNFQETQYF	TGTGCCAGCTCACCACCAAACTTCCAAGAGACCCAGTACTTC
TRBJ2-6	TRBV13	-	-	CASREVRVQSRANVLTF	TGTGCCAGCAGGGAGGTACGAGTACAAAGTCGGGCCAACGTCCTGACTTTC
TRBJ1-4	TRBV7-9	-	TRBD1	CASSGTGVNEKLFF	TGTGCCAGCAGCGGGACAGGTGTGAATGAAAAACTGTTTTTT
TRBJ2-7	TRBV4-3	-	-	CASSQDEGVIYEQYF	TGCGCCAGCAGCCAAGATGAAGGGGTCATCTACGAGCAGTACTTC
TRBJ2-7	TRBV19	-	TRBD1	CASSTDRGAEQYF	TGTGCCAGTAGTACAGACAGGGGTGCCGAGCAGTACTTC